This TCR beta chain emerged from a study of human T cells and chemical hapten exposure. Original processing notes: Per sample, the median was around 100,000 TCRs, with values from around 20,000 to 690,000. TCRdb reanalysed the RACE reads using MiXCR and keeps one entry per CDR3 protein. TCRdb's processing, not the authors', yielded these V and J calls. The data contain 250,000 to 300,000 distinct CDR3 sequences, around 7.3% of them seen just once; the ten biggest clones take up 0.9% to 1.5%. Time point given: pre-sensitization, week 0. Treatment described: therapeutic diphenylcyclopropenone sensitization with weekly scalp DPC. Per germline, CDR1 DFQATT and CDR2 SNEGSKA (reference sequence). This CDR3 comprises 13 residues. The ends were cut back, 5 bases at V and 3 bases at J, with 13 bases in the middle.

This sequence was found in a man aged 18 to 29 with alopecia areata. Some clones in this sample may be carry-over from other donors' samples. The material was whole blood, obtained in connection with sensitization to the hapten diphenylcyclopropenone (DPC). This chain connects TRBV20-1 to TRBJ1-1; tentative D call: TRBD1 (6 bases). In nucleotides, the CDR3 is TGCAGTGCTGATACAGGGATATACACTGAAGCTTTCTTT. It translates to CSADTGIYTEAFF.